These 28 T cell receptor beta chains were sequenced from one sample in a study of blood T cell repertoires in COVID-19. Generated by immunoSEQ multiplex PCR, the TCRdb table keeps only in-frame clones and is missing some. The sample shows about 64,000 clones, around 84% of them seen only once. The source material was peripheral blood. These receptors all stem from a man aged 50 to 60 with active COVID-19.

V is TRBV19 and J is TRBJ2-1, with 10 bases that match TRBD1. Germline loops: CDR1 LNHDA, CDR2 SQIVND (reference sequence). The length of the CDR3 is 16 residues. V shed 11 bases and J 4 bases; nucleotides not matched to a gene: 14. CDR3 nucleotide sequence: TGTGCCGCTAAGTTGATGCGGACAGGGGGTTACAATGAGCAGTTCTTC. It translates to CAAKLMRTGGYNEQFF.

The gene calls are TRBV10-3 and TRBJ1-2; 10 bases are a match to TRBD1. The ends lost 7 bases at V and 8 bases at J; junction bases unmatched: 16. The CDR3 is 16 amino acids. Germline-derived CDR1 and CDR2 are ENHRY and SYGVKD. CDR3 sequence: CAITSLRDRGRRGYTF. CDR3 coding DNA: TGTGCCATCACCTCTCTCCGGGACAGGGGAAGAAGGGGCTACACCTTC.

The rearrangement uses TRBV9 and TRBJ1-1; 7 nucleotides agree with TRBD1. The CDR3 consists of 14 residues. The trim removed 2 bases at V and 5 bases at J, leaving 6 bases unmatched. CDR1 is SGDLS, CDR2 YYNGEE, per germline. The CDR3 DNA reads as TGTGCCAGCAGCGTTTCAGGGGGTGGGACTGAAGCTTTCTTT. Translating gives CASSVSGGGTEAFF.

The chain employs TRBV28 and TRBJ2-7, with 11 nucleotides matching TRBD1. The V and J ends lost 7 bases and 4 bases, in that order; junction bases with no gene match: 3. Germline loops: CDR1 MDHEN, CDR2 SYDVKM. This CDR3 is 13 amino acids long. The CDR3 is CASKGTGGYEQYF. The CDR3 coding sequence is TGTGCCAGCAAAGGGACAGGGGGTTACGAGCAGTACTTC.

The chain combines TRBV5-5 with TRBJ2-3; tentatively, D is TRBD1 or TRBD2 (6 bases each). The CDR3 totals 12 residues. The ends were cut back, 4 bases at V and 13 bases at J, with 16 bases in the middle. Germline lookup yields CDR1 SGHKS and CDR2 YYEKEE (reference sequence). The CDR3 DNA reads TGTGCCAGCAGCCTGGGGGCGGAGCGGGAGTATTTT. Its translation: CASSLGAEREYF. The full variable domain, its missing parts supplied by reference TRBV5-5 and TRBJ2-3, is DAGVTQSPTHLIKTRGQQVTLRCSPISGHKSVSWYQQVLGQGPQFIFQYYEKEERGRGNFPDRFSARQFPNYSSELNVNALLLGDSALYLCASSLGAEREYFGPGTRLTVL.

This clone was counted between two and nine times. The V call is TRBV7-9, the J call TRBJ2-7, with 7 bases lining up with TRBD1. CDR1 and CDR2 from the germline V gene are SEHNR and FQNEAQ (reference sequence). The junction had 4 bases not matched to a gene; V was cut back by 1 base and J by 4 bases. The CDR3 length is 14 residues. The CDR3 loop is CASSLGPTGYEQYF. The CDR3 bases are TGTGCCAGCAGCTTAGGGCCGACAGGGTACGAGCAGTACTTC.

This sequence joins TRBV19 and TRBJ1-1; possibly TRBD1 for D (5 bases). Germline assignment: CDR1 LNHDA and CDR2 SQIVND (reference sequence). The CDR3 runs to 15 residues. V was cut by 6 bases and J by 0 bases, with 14 bases left in between. As DNA, the CDR3 is TGTGCCAGTAGCACGATGGCAGGGATGAACACTGAAGCTTTCTTT. Encoded protein: CASSTMAGMNTEAFF.

The V gene is TRBV7-2, the J gene TRBJ2-1; 8 bases align to TRBD2. V was pared by 5 bases and J by 9 bases, with 12 bases of the junction left unmatched. The germline V gene has CDR1 SGHTA and CDR2 FQGNSA. The CDR3 length is 15 residues. The CDR3 is CASSGSTSGSPEQFF. The CDR3 coding sequence is TGTGCCAGCAGCGGATCGACCAGCGGGAGTCCTGAGCAGTTCTTC.

The chain recombines TRBV11-3 with TRBJ2-3, with 7 bases matching TRBD2. The CDR3 loop spans 16 amino acids. The V and J ends lost 1 base and 2 bases, in that order; junction bases with no gene match: 6. From germline, CDR1 is SGHNT and CDR2 YENEEA. The CDR3 sequence: CASSLGAGLFTDTQYF. The DNA of the CDR3 is TGTGCCAGCAGCTTAGGAGCGGGATTATTCACAGATACGCAGTATTTT.

V is TRBV19 and J is TRBJ1-2, with 9 bases aligning to TRBD1. The length of the CDR3 is 16 residues. Germline CDR1 reads LNHDA; CDR2 reads SQIVND (reference sequence). The junction had 10 bases not matched to a gene; V was cut back by 3 bases and J by 5 bases. The CDR3 DNA is TGTGCCAGTAGTATGGGACAGGGAGGTTCGGAATATGGCTACACCTTC. As protein: CASSMGQGGSEYGYTF.

This clone has a handful of counts. The V and J genes are TRBV29-1 and TRBJ2-7, with a possible D match to TRBD2 (6 bases). Trimming stripped 4 bases from V and 5 bases from J, with 12 bases between. This CDR3 is 12 amino acids long. Germline V lookup: CDR1 SQVTM, CDR2 ANQGSEA. CDR3 nucleotide sequence: TGCAGCGTTGTGGAGGGTACCCACGAGCAGTACTTC. Its protein product is CSVVEGTHEQYF.

The V call is TRBV9, the J call TRBJ1-2; a possible D gene is TRBD1 (6 bases). Trimming cost V 3 bases and J 4 bases, with 13 bases left between them. The CDR3 length is 14 residues. Germline lookup yields CDR1 SGDLS and CDR2 YYNGEE. The CDR3 DNA reads as TGTGCCAGCAGCGCTCCCCAGGGGACCTATGGCTACACCTTC. This gives the protein CASSAPQGTYGYTF.

This chain links TRBV28 with TRBJ1-2; 7 positions agree with TRBD1. The germline CDR1 and CDR2 sequences are MDHEN and SYDVKM. V shed 6 bases, J shed 3 bases, and the junction held 7 bases outside the gene matches. The CDR3 runs 14 residues. CDR3: CASSRSTGYYGYTF. The DNA for the CDR3 is TGTGCCAGCAGCCGCTCGACAGGGTACTATGGCTACACCTTC.

This chain connects TRBV2 to TRBJ2-7; unclear D gene. V lost 4 bases and J lost 4, with 8 bases in between. The germline gives CDR1 SNHLY, CDR2 FYNNEI. The CDR3 is 12 residues long. In nucleotides, the CDR3 is TGTGCCAGCAGTGTCAGTGGTTACGAGCAGTACTTC. Protein product: CASSVSGYEQYF.

The chain couples TRBV14 to TRBJ2-6; 10 bases match TRBD2. Germline CDR1 is SGHDN and CDR2 is FVKESK. The CDR3 runs to 20 residues. The junction had 12 bases not matched to a gene; V was cut back by 4 bases and J by 0 bases. CDR3 amino acids: CASSPGLSGGPFSGANVLTF. CDR3 bases: TGTGCCAGCAGCCCAGGGCTTAGCGGGGGGCCCTTCTCTGGGGCCAACGTCCTGACTTTC.

The CDR3 DNA reads TGCGCCAGCAGCCAAGATAACTTTTCGCCGGTCTACGAGCAGTACTTC. Protein product: CASSQDNFSPVYEQYF. This chain connects TRBV4-3 to TRBJ2-7; no reliable D call. Germline V gene sequence: CDR1 LGHNA, CDR2 YSLEER. There are 16 residues in the CDR3. V shed 0 bases and J shed 3 bases, with 15 bases lying between them.

The chain couples TRBV7-6 to TRBJ2-1; 9 nucleotides match TRBD1. After removal of 0 bases from V and 5 bases from J, the junction contained 5 bases not matched to a gene. There are 16 residues in the CDR3. CDR1 SGHVS and CDR2 FNYEAQ come from the germline V gene. In nucleotides, the CDR3 is TGTGCCAGCAGCTTAGCGGATAGGACAGGGGACAATGAGCAGTTCTTC. It is translated as CASSLADRTGDNEQFF.

The rearrangement joins TRBV21-1 to TRBJ1-3. TRBV21-1 represents a pseudogene. The length of the CDR3 is 14 residues. Written as DNA, the CDR3 is TGTGCCAGCCCACCAATACTGCCTGGAAACACCATATATTTT. Protein sequence: CASPPILPGNTIYF.

This chain joins TRBV27 and TRBJ2-7, with D perhaps matching TRBD2 (6 bases). Germline V gene sequence: CDR1 MNHEY, CDR2 SMNVEV (reference sequence). The CDR3 totals 15 residues. Trimming removed 5 bases from V and 3 bases from J, with 17 bases in between. The CDR3 DNA reads TGTGCCAGCAGTCCTGCTGGCGGGACCTTCTACGAGCAGTACTTC. It encodes CASSPAGGTFYEQYF.

The chain couples TRBV3-1 (or the pseudogene TRBV3-2) to TRBJ2-2; D ambiguous. Germline lookup yields CDR1 LGHDT and CDR2 YNNKEL (reference sequence). This CDR3 is 14 amino acids long. Trimming left V 4 bases short and J 3 bases short, with 9 bases between. CDR3 loop: CASSPPLDTGELFF. In DNA form, the CDR3 reads TGTGCCAGCAGCCCGCCTCTAGACACCGGGGAGCTGTTTTTT.

This CDR3 is CASSAVTGLGTDTQYF. The DNA of the CDR3 is TGTGCCAGCAGCGCCGTTACAGGGCTGGGCACAGATACGCAGTATTTT. The genes are TRBV7-8 and TRBJ2-3, with D possibly matching TRBD1 (6 bases). CDR1 is SGHVS, CDR2 FQNEAQ, per germline. The CDR3 runs 16 residues. Trimming took off 5 bases at V and 1 base at J, with 16 bases between the two ends.

This clone was seen once. The J gene is TRBJ2-5, the V gene TRBV6-5; 10 bases align to TRBD2. Looked up from germline, CDR1 is MNHEY and CDR2 is SVGAGI. The CDR3 consists of 16 residues. The J segment lost 4 bases and the V segment lost 0 bases, leaving 5 bases of the junction unmatched. The CDR3 here is CASSYSRKRGGETQYF. The CDR3 DNA sequence: TGTGCCAGCAGTTACTCGAGAAAGCGGGGGGGAGAGACCCAGTACTTC.

The chain couples TRBV7-2 to TRBJ1-4, with D maybe TRBD1 (5 bases). CDR3 length: 16 amino acids. Trimming took 2 bases from V and 11 from J, leaving 21 bases between them. Looked up from germline, CDR1 is SGHTA and CDR2 is FQGNSA. The DNA of the CDR3 is TGTGCCAGCAGCTTAAAATGGTCGGTTGGGGGGGACAAACTGTTTTTT. Protein sequence: CASSLKWSVGGDKLFF.

The count of this clone is one. The chain joins TRBV9 to TRBJ2-3; no reliable D call. CDR1 and CDR2 from the germline V gene are SGDLS and YYNGEE. The CDR3 consists of 16 residues. Deletions cut 0 bases from V and 1 base from J, with 12 bases between. CDR3 DNA sequence: TGTGCCAGCAGCGTAGAGCCCGCCTCGGGCACAGATACGCAGTATTTT. Translation gives CASSVEPASGTDTQYF.

The table lists this clone with a count of one. The rearrangement links TRBV3-1 (or the pseudogene TRBV3-2) to TRBJ2-1; 11 bases line up with TRBD2. CDR1 is LGHDT and CDR2 is YNNKEL in the germline V gene (reference sequence). The CDR3 is 16 amino acids. Germline trimming cut 4 bases from V and 4 bases from J; bases unmatched to any gene: 6. In DNA, the CDR3 is TGTGCCAGCAGCCGAGGGGGACTAGCGGTTTACAATGAGCAGTTCTTC. This encodes CASSRGGLAVYNEQFF.

The V and J genes are TRBV2 and TRBJ2-3, with TRBD2 matching 11 bases. Germline V gives CDR1 SNHLY, CDR2 FYNNEI. Trimming took 8 bases from V and 8 from J; bases not matched to a gene: 9. CDR3 length equals 14 residues. The CDR3 sequence is CASGGLAASGTQYF. As DNA, the CDR3 is TGTGCCAGCGGGGGACTAGCGGCTTCGGGTACGCAGTATTTT.

This chain links TRBV21-1 with TRBJ2-5; TRBD2, the table's D call, lacks a check against the DNA. TRBV21-1 is a pseudogene locus. The length of the CDR3 is 14 residues. CDR3 coding DNA: TGTGCCAGCAGCAAAGTGAGAACTCAAGAGACCCAGTACTTC. Residues: CASSKVRTQETQYF.

The genes are TRBV9 and TRBJ2-1, with 12 bases identical to TRBD2. Germline lookup yields CDR1 SGDLS and CDR2 YYNGEE. Trimming took 4 bases from V and 9 from J; bases not matched to a gene: 8. This CDR3 spans 15 amino acids. The CDR3 DNA reads TGTGCCAGCAGCTTTAGGACTAGCGGGAAGGGTGAGCAGTTCTTC. It yields the protein CASSFRTSGKGEQFF.